The sequence of this T cell receptor beta chain was determined in a study of cytomegalovirus exposure and HLA in healthy donors. On this clone itself: Its antigen is currently unknown.

Findings of the study overall: Cytomegalovirus status was reportedly diagnosed by the classifier with high specificity and sensitivity.

Some clones are missing from TCRdb's copy, which holds only in-frame ones; the method was immunoSEQ multiplex PCR. The table lists 150,000 to 200,000 clones, approximately 96% of them singletons. Germline CDR1 MNHEY, CDR2 SVGAGI. This CDR3 contains 13 residues. Trimming stripped 6 bases from V and 8 bases from J, with 16 bases between. The sequenced material came from PBMCs. This chain connects TRBV6-5 to TRBJ1-2; a possible D gene is TRBD1 (5 bases). The sequence was collected from a young woman in good health and CMV-seronegative. CDR3 nucleotides: TGTGCCAGCAGCCGATGGGACTCTCGGGGCTACACCTTC. It translates to CASSRWDSRGYTF.